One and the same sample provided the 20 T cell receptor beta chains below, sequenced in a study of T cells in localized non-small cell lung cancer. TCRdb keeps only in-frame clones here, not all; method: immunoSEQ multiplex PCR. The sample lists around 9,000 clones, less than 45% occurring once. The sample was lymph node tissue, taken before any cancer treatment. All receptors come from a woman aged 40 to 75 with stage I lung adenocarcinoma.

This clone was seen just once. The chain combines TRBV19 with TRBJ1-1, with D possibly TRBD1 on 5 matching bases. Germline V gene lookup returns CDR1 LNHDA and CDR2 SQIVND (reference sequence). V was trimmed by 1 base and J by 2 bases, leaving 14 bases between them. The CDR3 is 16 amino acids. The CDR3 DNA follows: TGTGCCAGTAGTATAGCTCGTGGAGGGGTTAACACTGAAGCTTTCTTT. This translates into CASSIARGGVNTEAFF. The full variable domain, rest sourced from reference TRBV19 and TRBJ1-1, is DGGITQSPKYLFRKEGQNVTLSCEQNLNHDAMYWYRQDPGQGLRLIYYSQIVNDFQKGDIAEGYSVSREKKESFPLTVTSAQKNPTAFYLCASSIARGGVNTEAFFGQGTRLTVV.

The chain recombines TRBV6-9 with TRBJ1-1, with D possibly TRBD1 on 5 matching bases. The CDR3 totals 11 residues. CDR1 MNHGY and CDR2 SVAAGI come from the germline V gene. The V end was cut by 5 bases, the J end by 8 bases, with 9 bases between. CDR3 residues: CASSHGTEAFF. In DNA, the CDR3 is TGTGCCAGCAGTCACGGGACCGAAGCTTTCTTT.

The CDR3 is CNVQREQGKGTQYF. In DNA form, the CDR3 reads TGCAACGTCCAAAGGGAACAGGGGAAAGGTACGCAGTATTTT. The chain links TRBV29-1 to TRBJ2-3; 7 bases line up with TRBD1. Germline V CDR1 and CDR2: SQVTM, ANQGSEA. The CDR3 runs 14 residues.

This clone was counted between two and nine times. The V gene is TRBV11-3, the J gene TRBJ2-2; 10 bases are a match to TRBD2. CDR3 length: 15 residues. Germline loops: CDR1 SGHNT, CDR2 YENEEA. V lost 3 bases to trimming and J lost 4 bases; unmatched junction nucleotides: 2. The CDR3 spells CASSLLAGATGELFF. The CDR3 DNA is TGTGCCAGCAGCTTGCTAGCGGGGGCCACCGGGGAGCTGTTTTTT.

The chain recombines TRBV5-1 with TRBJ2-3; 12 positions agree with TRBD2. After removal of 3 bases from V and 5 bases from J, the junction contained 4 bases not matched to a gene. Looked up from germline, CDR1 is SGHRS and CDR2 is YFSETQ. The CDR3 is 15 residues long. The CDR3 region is CASSWSTSGGDTQYF. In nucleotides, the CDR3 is TGCGCCAGCAGCTGGTCGACTAGCGGGGGAGATACGCAGTATTTT.

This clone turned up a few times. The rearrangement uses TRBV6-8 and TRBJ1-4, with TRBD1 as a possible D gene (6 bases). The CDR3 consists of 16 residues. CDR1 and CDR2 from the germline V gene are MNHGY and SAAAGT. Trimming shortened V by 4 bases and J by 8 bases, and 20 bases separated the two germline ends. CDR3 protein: CASSSENRAEEEKLFF. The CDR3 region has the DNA TGTGCCAGCAGTTCTGAAAACAGGGCAGAGGAGGAAAAACTGTTTTTT.

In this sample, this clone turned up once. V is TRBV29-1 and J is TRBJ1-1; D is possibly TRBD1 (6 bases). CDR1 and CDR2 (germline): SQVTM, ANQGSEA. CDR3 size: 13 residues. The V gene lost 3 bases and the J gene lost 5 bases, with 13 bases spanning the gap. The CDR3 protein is CSVEIQGGTEAFF. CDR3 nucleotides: TGCAGCGTTGAGATACAGGGAGGAACTGAAGCTTTCTTT.

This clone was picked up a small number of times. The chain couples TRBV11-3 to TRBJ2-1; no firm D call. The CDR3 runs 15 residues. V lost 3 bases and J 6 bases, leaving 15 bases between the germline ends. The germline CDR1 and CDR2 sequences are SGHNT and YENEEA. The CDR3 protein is CASSFYQRIRNEQFF. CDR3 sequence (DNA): TGTGCCAGCAGCTTTTACCAGAGGATACGCAATGAGCAGTTCTTC.

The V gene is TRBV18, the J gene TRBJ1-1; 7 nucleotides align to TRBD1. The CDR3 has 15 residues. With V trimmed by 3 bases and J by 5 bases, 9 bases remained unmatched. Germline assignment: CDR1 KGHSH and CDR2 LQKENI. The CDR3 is CASSPDKGGGTEAFF. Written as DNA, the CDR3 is TGTGCCAGCTCACCGGACAAAGGGGGCGGAACTGAAGCTTTCTTT.

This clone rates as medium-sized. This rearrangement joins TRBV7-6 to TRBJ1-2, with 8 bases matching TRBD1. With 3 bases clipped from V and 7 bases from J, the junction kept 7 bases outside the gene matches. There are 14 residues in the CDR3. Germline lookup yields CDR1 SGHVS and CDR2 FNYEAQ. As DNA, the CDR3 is TGTGCCAGCAGCTTGGAGACAGGGGCGGGTGGCTACACCTTC. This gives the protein CASSLETGAGGYTF.

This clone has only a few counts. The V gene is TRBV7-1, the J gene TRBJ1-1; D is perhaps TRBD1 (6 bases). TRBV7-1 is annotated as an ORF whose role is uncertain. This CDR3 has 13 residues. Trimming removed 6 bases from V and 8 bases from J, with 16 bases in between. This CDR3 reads CASSRDTTLEAFF. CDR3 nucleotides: TGTGCCAGCAGTCGGGACACCACTTTAGAAGCTTTCTTT.

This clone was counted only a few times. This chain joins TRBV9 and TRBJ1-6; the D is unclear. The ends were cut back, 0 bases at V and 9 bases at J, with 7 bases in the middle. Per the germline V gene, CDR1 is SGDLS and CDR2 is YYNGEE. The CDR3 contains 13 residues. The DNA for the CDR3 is TGTGCCAGCAGCGTAGACGAGGTTTCACCCCTCCACTTT. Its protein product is CASSVDEVSPLHF.

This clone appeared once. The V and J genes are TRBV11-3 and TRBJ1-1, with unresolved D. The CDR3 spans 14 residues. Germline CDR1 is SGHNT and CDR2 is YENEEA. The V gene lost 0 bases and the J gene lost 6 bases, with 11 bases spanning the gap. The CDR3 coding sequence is TGTGCCAGCAGCTTAGACACAAAAACCGCTGAAGCTTTCTTT. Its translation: CASSLDTKTAEAFF.

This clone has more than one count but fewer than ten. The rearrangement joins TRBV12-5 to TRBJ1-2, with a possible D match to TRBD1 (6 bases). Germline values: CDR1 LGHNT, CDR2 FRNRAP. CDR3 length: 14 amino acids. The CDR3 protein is CASTGQLSNYGYTF. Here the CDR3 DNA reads TGTGCCAGCACCGGACAGCTTTCCAACTATGGCTACACCTTC. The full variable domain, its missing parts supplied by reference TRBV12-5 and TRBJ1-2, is DARVTQTPRHKVTEMGQEVTMRCQPILGHNTVFWYRQTMMQGLELLAYFRNRAPLDDSGMPKDRFSAEMPDATLATLKIQPSEPRDSAVYFCASTGQLSNYGYTFGSGTRLTVV.

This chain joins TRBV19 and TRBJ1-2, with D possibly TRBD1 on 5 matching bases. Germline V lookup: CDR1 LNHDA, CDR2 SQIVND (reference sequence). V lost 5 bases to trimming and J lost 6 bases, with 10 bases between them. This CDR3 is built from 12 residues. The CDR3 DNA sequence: TGTGCCAGTAGTCCGGGACTCCATGGCTACACCTTC. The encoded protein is CASSPGLHGYTF.

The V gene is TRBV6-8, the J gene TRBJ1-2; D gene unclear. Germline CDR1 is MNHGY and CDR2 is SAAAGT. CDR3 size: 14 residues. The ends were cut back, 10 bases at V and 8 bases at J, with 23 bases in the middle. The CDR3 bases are TGTGCCATCAGCACCCCGGGGAGGGATGGAGGCTACACCTTC. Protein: CAISTPGRDGGYTF.

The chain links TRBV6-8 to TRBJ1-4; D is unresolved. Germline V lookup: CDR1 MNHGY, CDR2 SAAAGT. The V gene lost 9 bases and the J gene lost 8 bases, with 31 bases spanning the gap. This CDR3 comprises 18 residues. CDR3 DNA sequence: TGTGCCAGTAGTGAGCGTTACGGAAAAAGGCGAGAGAGCGAAAAACTGTTTTTT. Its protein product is CASSERYGKRRESEKLFF.

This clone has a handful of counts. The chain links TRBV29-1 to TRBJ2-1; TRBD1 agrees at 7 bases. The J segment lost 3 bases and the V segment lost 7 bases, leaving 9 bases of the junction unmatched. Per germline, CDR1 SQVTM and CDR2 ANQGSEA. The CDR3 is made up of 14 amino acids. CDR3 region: CSGRDRANYNEQFF. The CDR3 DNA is TGCAGCGGCCGTGACAGGGCCAACTACAATGAGCAGTTCTTC.

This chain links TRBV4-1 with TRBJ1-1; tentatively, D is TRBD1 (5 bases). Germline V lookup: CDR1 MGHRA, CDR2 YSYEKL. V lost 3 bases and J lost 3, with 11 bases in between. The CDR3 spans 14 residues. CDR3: CASSHLGRDTEAFF. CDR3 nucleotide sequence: TGCGCCAGCAGCCATCTGGGGCGGGACACTGAAGCTTTCTTT.

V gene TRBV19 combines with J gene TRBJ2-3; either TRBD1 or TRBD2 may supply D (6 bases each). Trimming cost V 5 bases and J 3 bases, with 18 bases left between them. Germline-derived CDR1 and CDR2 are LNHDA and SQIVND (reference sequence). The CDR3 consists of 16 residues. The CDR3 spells CASSPRGWAGTDTQYF. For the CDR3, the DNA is TGTGCCAGTAGTCCTAGGGGGTGGGCGGGGACAGATACGCAGTATTTT.